This T cell receptor beta chain was identified during a study of long-term antiretroviral therapy in people with HIV. Version v3.0 of the immunoSEQ assay ran at survey level. Assay used: immunoSEQ multiplex PCR; TCRdb lists only in-frame clones, some missing. The profile covers about 40,000 clones, with roughly nine tenths appearing a single time and around 4% taken by the ten largest. All donors provided no fewer than one pre-ART and no fewer than two post-ART PBMC samples. CDR1 is MRHNA and CDR2 is SNTAGT in the germline V gene. The V and J ends lost 4 bases and 0 bases, in that order; junction bases with no gene match: 9. The CDR3 extends over 16 amino acids.

The sequence came from a woman between 45 and 60 years old with HIV. This sequence joins TRBV6-4 and TRBJ2-7; TRBD2 aligns across 7 bases. Material: unsorted PBMCs, obtained 1.2 years after starting antiretroviral therapy. CDR3 in amino acids: CASSVSAERDSYEQYF. DNA of the CDR3: TGTGCCAGCAGTGTTTCTGCCGAGCGGGACTCCTACGAGCAGTACTTC.